These T cell receptor beta chains were read from a single sample in a study of blood T cell repertoires in COVID-19. Assay used: immunoSEQ multiplex PCR; TCRdb lists only in-frame clones, some missing. The sample includes roughly 180,000 clones, 85% to 95% of them seen just once. Sequencing used peripheral blood. The receptor source for this set is a man aged 25 to 40 with COVID-19, enrolled during active disease. CDR3s include the opening cysteine and the closing phenylalanine or tryptophan. The order of the fields is CDR3 length, J gene, clone size, D gene, V gene, CDR3 protein. The D gene is left open where the match is weak. Some rows have no size entry. The others give once, few or many, or a class for an expanded clone.

>15|TRBJ1-1|-|-|TRBV7-3
CASSDRGGFIPEAFF
>14|TRBJ1-4|-|TRBD1|TRBV19
CASTETGVNEKLFF
>17|TRBJ1-5|-|-|TRBV27
CASSPGGRAGSNQPQHF
>14|TRBJ2-1|many|TRBD2|TRBV29-1
CSVARLAEYNEQFF
>16|TRBJ1-1|-|TRBD1|TRBV9
CASSVTPGQAHTEAFF
>15|TRBJ1-6|-|TRBD1|TRBV19
CASVPDRSYNSPLHF
>13|TRBJ2-1|once|-|TRBV12-3/TRBV12-4
CASSPYRVNEQFF
>15|TRBJ2-2|-|TRBD2|TRBV5-4
CASSLGLADTGELFF
>15|TRBJ1-6|-|TRBD1|TRBV11-2
CASSLEAGGRSPLHF
>15|TRBJ1-1|-|TRBD1|TRBV7-3
CASSMTQGASTEAFF
>14|TRBJ2-3|once|TRBD1|TRBV13
CASSSGTGYNTQYF
>13|TRBJ2-7|-|TRBD1|TRBV5-1
CAGSLGQGGEQYF
>13|TRBJ2-5|-|-|TRBV3-1/TRBV3-2
CASSRLGEETQYF
>14|TRBJ1-2|-|-|TRBV5-4
CASSLPQTNYGYTF
>13|TRBJ1-2|-|TRBD1|TRBV5-4
CASSLKGAGGYTF
>14|TRBJ1-3|-|-|TRBV7-9
CASSLWPGGNTIYF
>16|TRBJ2-7|-|TRBD1|TRBV7-6
CASSLAQTGINYEQYF
>17|TRBJ1-5|-|-|TRBV2
CASSEKDSHYSNQPQHF
>16|TRBJ2-5|-|TRBD2|TRBV27
CASSGGAFVSGETQYF
>13|TRBJ2-5|-|TRBD2|TRBV6-5
CASKRRGAETQYF
>13|TRBJ1-6|-|-|TRBV2
CASSWQSPSPLHF
>13|TRBJ1-6|-|-|TRBV7-7
CASSFGEGSPLHF
>15|TRBJ2-3|once|-|TRBV6-5
CASHGRGHYSDTQYF
>12|TRBJ1-5|-|-|TRBV12-3/TRBV12-4
CASLGPYQPQHF
>14|TRBJ1-1|-|-|TRBV2
CASSEVSVNTEAFF
>15|TRBJ2-7|-|-|TRBV19
CASSVGQGSFYEQYF
>14|TRBJ1-2|once|-|TRBV6-1
CASSEAGGNYGYTF
>15|TRBJ1-4|-|TRBD1|TRBV4-1
CASSRTGTGGEKLFF
>12|TRBJ1-1|-|-|TRBV2
CASVGLGTEAFF
>15|TRBJ2-2|-|-|TRBV11-1
CASSLEGLYTGELFF
>14|TRBJ2-2|-|-|TRBV20-1
CSASGPANTGELFF
>16|TRBJ1-3|once|TRBD1|TRBV5-6
CASSLWTGVSGNTIYF
>13|TRBJ1-2|-|TRBD1|TRBV18
CASSPGQDYGYTF
>15|TRBJ2-7|-|TRBD1|TRBV9
CASSPNEDRGLQQYF
>15|TRBJ1-1|-|-|TRBV6-1
CASSDESMMNTEAFF
>14|TRBJ1-2|few|-|TRBV19
CASRRGAGRDGYTF
>12|TRBJ2-7|-|-|TRBV10-1
CASQGWVYEQYF
>14|TRBJ2-3|-|TRBD2|TRBV11-3
CASSPHGGVDTQYF
>13|TRBJ2-7|-|TRBD1|TRBV6-4
CASSRDRDSEQYF
>16|TRBJ1-6|-|TRBD1|TRBV19
CASRGYSRGLNSPLHF
>14|TRBJ1-2|-|-|TRBV19
CASRRGSQFYGYTF
>16|TRBJ2-5|once|TRBD2|TRBV3-1/TRBV3-2
CASSQFGTSGMETQYF
>14|TRBJ1-5|-|-|TRBV6-1
CASSEGGRGSPQHF
>15|TRBJ2-5|-|TRBD1|TRBV5-4
CASSGMTGIQETQYF
>15|TRBJ1-2|-|TRBD1|TRBV19
CASSTTGGKNYGYTF
>15|TRBJ2-3|-|TRBD2|TRBV3-1/TRBV3-2
CASSQEGLGSDTQYF
>14|TRBJ1-1|-|-|TRBV29-1
CSVEDSGGATEAFF
>16|TRBJ2-7|-|TRBD1|TRBV27
CASSLLGTGGAYEQYF
>14|TRBJ1-2|-|TRBD1|TRBV18
CASSPTRQGQGYTF
>15|TRBJ1-6|-|-|TRBV4-1
CASSQQTGDNSPLHF
>18|TRBJ1-4|few|TRBD1|TRBV15
CATSRRRGRVSANEKLFF
>13|TRBJ1-4|-|-|TRBV11-3
CASSRQEGEKLFF
>14|TRBJ1-2|-|TRBD1|TRBV7-9
CASSAPGTGGPDTF
>15|TRBJ2-5|-|TRBD2|TRBV2
CASSRLAGSQETQYF